These 8 T cell receptor beta chains share one sample of origin, sequenced in a study of shared clonotypes between healthy human individuals. Assay used: immunoSEQ multiplex PCR; TCRdb lists only in-frame clones, some missing. The sample shows hundreds of thousands of clones, just over 75% of them seen only once. Sequencing was done on a sample of PBMCs. These receptors originate from a woman aged 40-49 years in good health. Some clones in this sample may be carry-over from other donors' samples.

The V call is TRBV6-1, the J call TRBJ1-5, with a tentative D call TRBD1 (6 bases). V was shortened by 5 bases and J by 7 bases, with 12 bases between the two germline ends. The V gene's germline CDR1 is MNHNS and CDR2 SASEGT. This CDR3 is built from 13 residues. The CDR3 spells CASSWAGDQPQHF. Here the CDR3 DNA reads TGTGCCAGCAGTTGGGCAGGGGACCAGCCCCAGCATTTT.

Turning to this clone: The junction does not match germline at one end; this may be a read error. The chain is built from TRBV4-2 and TRBJ1-1; D gene unclear. CDR1 is LGHNA, CDR2 YNFKEQ, per germline. The CDR3 consists of 12 residues. The chain's CDR3 is CAGSEGPYEAFF. The CDR3 DNA reads TGTGCCGGCAGTGAAGGGCCATATGAAGCTTTCTTT.

The V call is TRBV19, the J call TRBJ2-1; 7 bases align to TRBD2. This CDR3 contains 15 residues. Germline CDR1 reads LNHDA; CDR2 reads SQIVND (reference sequence). V shed 7 bases and J 0 bases; nucleotides not matched to a gene: 6. The CDR3 loop reads CASKGAGNSYNEQFF. DNA of the CDR3: TGTGCCAGTAAGGGAGCGGGGAACTCCTACAATGAGCAGTTCTTC.

J is TRBJ1-3 and V is TRBV12-5, with 9 bases fitting TRBD1. This CDR3 spans 17 amino acids. J lost 3 bases, V lost 3 bases, and 9 bases had no gene match. Looked up from germline, CDR1 is LGHNT and CDR2 is FRNRAP. The CDR3: CASGLSTGGGFGNTIYF. The CDR3, as DNA: TGTGCTAGTGGTTTAAGCACAGGGGGCGGATTTGGAAACACCATATATTTT.

CDR3 region: CASSLTGTSVYNEQFF. The CDR3 nucleotides are TGTGCCAGCAGCCTAACCGGGACTAGCGTCTACAATGAGCAGTTCTTC. The chain recombines TRBV11-3 with TRBJ2-1, with 10 bases fitting TRBD2. V lost 5 bases, J lost 3 bases, and 7 bases stayed unmatched. Germline CDR1 and CDR2: SGHNT and YENEEA. The CDR3 covers 16 residues.

This sequence joins TRBV7-9 and TRBJ2-1; tentative D call: TRBD2 (5 bases). V lost 5 bases and J 0 bases, leaving 17 bases between the germline ends. Germline V CDR1 and CDR2: SEHNR, FQNEAQ (reference sequence). The CDR3 is made up of 17 amino acids. The CDR3 DNA follows: TGTGCCAGCAGCCCCCGATCAGTTGGGAGCTCCTACAATGAGCAGTTCTTC. Translation: CASSPRSVGSSYNEQFF.

The rearrangement links TRBV25-1 to TRBJ1-1; D not resolved. V lost 0 bases and J lost 3, with 14 bases in between. The CDR3 length is 16 residues. Germline CDR1 reads MGHDK; CDR2 reads SYGVNS. For the CDR3, the DNA is TGTGCCAGCAGTGAATATTTCTTTGGGGTAGACACTGAAGCTTTCTTT. This encodes CASSEYFFGVDTEAFF.

J is TRBJ2-6 and V is TRBV5-1; 9 bases agree with TRBD2. CDR1 is SGHRS and CDR2 is YFSETQ in the germline V gene. V shed 3 bases, J shed 2 bases, and the junction held 12 bases outside the gene matches. This CDR3 comprises 19 residues. In DNA, the CDR3 is TGCGCCAGCAGCTCGCTTGGGCTAGCGGGACGAGCTGGGGCCAACGTCCTGACTTTC. Its translation is CASSSLGLAGRAGANVLTF.